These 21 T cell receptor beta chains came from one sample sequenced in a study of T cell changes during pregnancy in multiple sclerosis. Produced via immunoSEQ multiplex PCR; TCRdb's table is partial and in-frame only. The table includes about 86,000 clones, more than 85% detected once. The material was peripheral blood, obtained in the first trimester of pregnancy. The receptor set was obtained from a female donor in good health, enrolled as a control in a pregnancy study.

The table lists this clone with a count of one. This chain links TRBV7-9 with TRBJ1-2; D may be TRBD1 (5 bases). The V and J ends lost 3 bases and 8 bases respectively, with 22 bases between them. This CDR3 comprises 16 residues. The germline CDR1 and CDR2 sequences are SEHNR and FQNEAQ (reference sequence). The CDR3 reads CASSFTLGGSARGYTF. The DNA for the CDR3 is TGTGCCAGCAGCTTTACCCTTGGGGGGTCTGCGCGCGGCTACACCTTC.

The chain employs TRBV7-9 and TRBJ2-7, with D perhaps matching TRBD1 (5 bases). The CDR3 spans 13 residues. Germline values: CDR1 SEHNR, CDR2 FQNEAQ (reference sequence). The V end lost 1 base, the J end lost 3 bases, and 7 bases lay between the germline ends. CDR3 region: CASSLGTNYEQYF. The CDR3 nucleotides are TGTGCCAGCAGCTTAGGGACAAACTACGAGCAGTACTTC.

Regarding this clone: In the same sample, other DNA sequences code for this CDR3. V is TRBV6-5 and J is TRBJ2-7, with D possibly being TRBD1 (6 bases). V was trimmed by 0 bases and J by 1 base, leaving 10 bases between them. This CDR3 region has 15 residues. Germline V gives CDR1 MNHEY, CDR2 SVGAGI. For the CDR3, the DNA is TGTGCCAGCAGTTACTCTAGGCAGGGGTCCTACGAGCAGTACTTC. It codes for CASSYSRQGSYEQYF.

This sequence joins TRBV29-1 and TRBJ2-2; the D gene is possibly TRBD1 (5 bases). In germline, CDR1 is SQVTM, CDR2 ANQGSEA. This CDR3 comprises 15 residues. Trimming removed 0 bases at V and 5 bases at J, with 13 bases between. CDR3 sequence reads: CSVEDSQGPTGELFF. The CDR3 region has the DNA TGCAGCGTTGAAGATTCCCAGGGCCCAACCGGGGAGCTGTTTTTT.

The CDR3 DNA is TGTGCCAGCAGCTCCTCCCAGGGGAACTATGGCTACACCTTC. Protein product: CASSSSQGNYGYTF. This chain joins TRBV5-5 and TRBJ1-2; TRBD1 might be the D (6 bases). Trimming took off 3 bases at V and 2 bases at J, with 11 bases between the two ends. From germline, CDR1 is SGHKS and CDR2 YYEKEE (reference sequence). This CDR3 has 14 residues.

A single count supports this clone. CDR3 protein: CASSLGGGETQYF. The CDR3 DNA reads as TGTGCCAGCAGCCTCGGGGGGGGAGAGACCCAGTACTTC. The V gene is TRBV7-9, the J gene TRBJ2-5; 8 bases fit TRBD2. Germline CDR1 SEHNR, CDR2 FQNEAQ (reference sequence). The V and J ends lost 5 bases and 4 bases, in that order; junction bases with no gene match: 3. The CDR3 covers 13 residues.

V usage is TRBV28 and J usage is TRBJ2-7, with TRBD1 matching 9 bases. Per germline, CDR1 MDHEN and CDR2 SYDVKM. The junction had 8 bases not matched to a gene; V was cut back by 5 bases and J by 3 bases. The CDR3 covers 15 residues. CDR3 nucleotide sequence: TGTGCCAGCAGTACAACCGGGACAGGGATCTACGAGCAGTACTTC. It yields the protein CASSTTGTGIYEQYF.

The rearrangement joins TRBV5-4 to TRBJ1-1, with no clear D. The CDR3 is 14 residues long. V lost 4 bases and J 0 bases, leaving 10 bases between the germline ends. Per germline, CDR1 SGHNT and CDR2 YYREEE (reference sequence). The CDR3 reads CASSPTVMNTEAFF. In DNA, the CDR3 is TGTGCCAGCAGCCCAACAGTCATGAACACTGAAGCTTTCTTT. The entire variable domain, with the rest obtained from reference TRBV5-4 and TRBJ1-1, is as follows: ETGVTQSPTHLIKTRGQQVTLRCSSQSGHNTVSWYQQALGQGPQFIFQYYREEENGRGNFPPRFSGLQFPNYSSELNVNALELDDSALYLCASSPTVMNTEAFFGQGTRLTVV.

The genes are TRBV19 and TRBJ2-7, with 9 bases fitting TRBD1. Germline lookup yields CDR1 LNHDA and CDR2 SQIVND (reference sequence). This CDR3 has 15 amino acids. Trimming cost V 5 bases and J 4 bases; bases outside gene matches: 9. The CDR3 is CASSAPGQGVYEQYF. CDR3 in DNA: TGTGCCAGTAGTGCCCCGGGACAGGGTGTGTACGAGCAGTACTTC. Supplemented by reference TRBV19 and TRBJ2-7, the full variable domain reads DGGITQSPKYLFRKEGQNVTLSCEQNLNHDAMYWYRQDPGQGLRLIYYSQIVNDFQKGDIAEGYSVSREKKESFPLTVTSAQKNPTAFYLCASSAPGQGVYEQYFGPGTRLTVT.

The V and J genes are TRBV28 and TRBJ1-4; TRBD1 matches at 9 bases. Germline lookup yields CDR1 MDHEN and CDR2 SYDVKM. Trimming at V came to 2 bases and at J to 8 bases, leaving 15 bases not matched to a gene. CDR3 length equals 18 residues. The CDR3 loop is CASSLGPQWDREEEKLFF. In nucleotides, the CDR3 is TGTGCCAGCAGTTTAGGGCCTCAGTGGGACAGGGAAGAAGAAAAACTGTTTTTT.

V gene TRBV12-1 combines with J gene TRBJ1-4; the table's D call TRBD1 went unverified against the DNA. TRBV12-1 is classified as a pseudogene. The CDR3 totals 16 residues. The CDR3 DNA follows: TGTGCCAGCAGCCCTAACGACAGGGATAGGGGTGAAAAACTGTTTTTT. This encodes CASSPNDRDRGEKLFF.

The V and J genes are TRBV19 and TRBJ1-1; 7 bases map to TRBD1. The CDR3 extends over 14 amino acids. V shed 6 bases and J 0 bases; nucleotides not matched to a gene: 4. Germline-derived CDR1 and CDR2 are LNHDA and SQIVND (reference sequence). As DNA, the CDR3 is TGTGCCAGTAGGGACAGGCGAATGAACACTGAAGCTTTCTTT. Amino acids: CASRDRRMNTEAFF.

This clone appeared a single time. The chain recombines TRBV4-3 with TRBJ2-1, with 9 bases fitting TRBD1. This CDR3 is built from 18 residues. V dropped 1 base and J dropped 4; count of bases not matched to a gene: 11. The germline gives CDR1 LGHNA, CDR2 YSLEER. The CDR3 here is CASSQVPGQGWGYNEQFF. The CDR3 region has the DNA TGCGCCAGCAGCCAAGTGCCGGGACAGGGTTGGGGATACAATGAGCAGTTCTTC.

The CDR3 nucleotides read TGTGCCAGCAGCTACGAGCGGGGTACTGAAGCTTTCTTT. It yields the protein CASSYERGTEAFF. The chain joins TRBV7-3 to TRBJ1-1; no clear D gene. Germline V gives CDR1 SGHTA, CDR2 FQGTGA. The CDR3 covers 13 residues. V lost 4 bases and J 5 bases, leaving 11 bases between the germline ends.

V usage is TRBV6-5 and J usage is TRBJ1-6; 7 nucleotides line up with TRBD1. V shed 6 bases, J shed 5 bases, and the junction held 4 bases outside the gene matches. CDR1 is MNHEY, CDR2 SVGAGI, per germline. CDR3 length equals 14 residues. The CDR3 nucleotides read TGTGCCAGCAGAGTCGACAGGGATAATTCACCCCTCCACTTT. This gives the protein CASRVDRDNSPLHF.

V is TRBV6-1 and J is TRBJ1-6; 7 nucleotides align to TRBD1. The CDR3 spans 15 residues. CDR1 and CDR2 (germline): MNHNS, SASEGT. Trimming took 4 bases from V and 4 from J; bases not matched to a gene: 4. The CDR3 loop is CASSAYRGYNSPLHF. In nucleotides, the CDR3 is TGTGCCAGCAGTGCTTACAGGGGATATAATTCACCCCTCCACTTT.

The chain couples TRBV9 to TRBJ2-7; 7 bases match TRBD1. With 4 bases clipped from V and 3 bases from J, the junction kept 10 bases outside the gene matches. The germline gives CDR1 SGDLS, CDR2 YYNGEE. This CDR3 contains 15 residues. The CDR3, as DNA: TGTGCCAGCAGCTATCGTCCGGGACAGAGCTACGAGCAGTACTTC. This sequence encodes CASSYRPGQSYEQYF.

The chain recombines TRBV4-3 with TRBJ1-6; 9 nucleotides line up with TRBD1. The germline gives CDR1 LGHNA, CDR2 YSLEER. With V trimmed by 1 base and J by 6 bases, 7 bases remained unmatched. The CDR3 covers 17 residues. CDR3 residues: CASSQAGTGTRNSPLHF. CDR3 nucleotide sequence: TGCGCCAGCAGCCAAGCCGGGACAGGGACTCGTAATTCACCCCTCCACTTT.

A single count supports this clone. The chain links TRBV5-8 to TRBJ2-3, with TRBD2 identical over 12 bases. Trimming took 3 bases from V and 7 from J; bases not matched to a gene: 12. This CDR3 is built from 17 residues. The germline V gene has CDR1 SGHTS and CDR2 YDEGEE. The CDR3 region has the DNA TGTGCCAGCAGCTCCGCTCAACTAGCGGGGGGAGTGAATACGCAGTATTTT. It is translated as CASSSAQLAGGVNTQYF.

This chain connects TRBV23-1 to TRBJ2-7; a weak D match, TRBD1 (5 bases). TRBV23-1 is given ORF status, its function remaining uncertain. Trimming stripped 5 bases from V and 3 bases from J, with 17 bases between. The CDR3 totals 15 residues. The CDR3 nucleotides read TGCGCCAGCAGTAGGGTGGAGACAGTATTCTACGAGCAGTACTTC. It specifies CASSRVETVFYEQYF.

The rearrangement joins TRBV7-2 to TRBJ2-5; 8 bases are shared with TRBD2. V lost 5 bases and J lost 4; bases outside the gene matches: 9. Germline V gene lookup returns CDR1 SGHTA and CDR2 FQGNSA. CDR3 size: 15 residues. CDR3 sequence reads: CASSLRRGGGETQYF. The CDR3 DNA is TGTGCCAGCAGCCTTCGACGGGGGGGCGGAGAGACCCAGTACTTC. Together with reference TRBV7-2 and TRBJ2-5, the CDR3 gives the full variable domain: GAGVSQSPSNKVTEKGKDVELRCDPISGHTALYWYRQSLGQGLEFLIYFQGNSAPDKSGLPSDRFSAERTGGSVSTLTIQRTQQEDSAVYLCASSLRRGGGETQYFGPGTRLLVL.